The 31 T cell receptor beta chains presented below share a single source sample, sequenced in a study of identical twins. TCRdb used MiXCR to reprocess the 5' RACE reads, holding one entry per CDR3 protein. The table lists roughly 690,000 distinct CDR3 sequences, 6.1% of them singletons. The sequenced material came from naive T cells sorted from blood. The source of these receptors is a man in his late teens or twenties in good health.

The sample holds a few counts of this clonotype. V gene TRBV7-9 combines with J gene TRBJ1-1; D is perhaps TRBD1 (5 bases). The ends were cut back, 5 bases at V and 0 bases at J, with 13 bases in the middle. Germline assignment: CDR1 SEHNR and CDR2 FQNEAQ (reference sequence). The CDR3 runs 15 residues. DNA of the CDR3: TGTGCCAGCAGCCCCCCTCGGACAATGAACACTGAAGCTTTCTTT. Encoded protein: CASSPPRTMNTEAFF.

This clonotype was picked up a small number of times. The rearrangement uses TRBV12-3 or TRBV12-4 and TRBJ1-2; 10 nucleotides match TRBD1. J lost 2 bases, V lost 5 bases, and 8 bases had no gene match. This CDR3 comprises 16 residues. CDR3 amino acids: CASSPGPGQGNYGYTF. CDR3 in DNA: TGTGCCAGCAGTCCTGGCCCGGGACAGGGGAACTATGGCTACACCTTC.

This clonotype was seen more than once but under ten times. V and J are TRBV28 and TRBJ1-3; 8 nucleotides match TRBD1. Germline CDR1 and CDR2: MDHEN and SYDVKM. V was pared by 3 bases and J by 4 bases, with 8 bases of the junction left unmatched. The CDR3 runs 16 residues. DNA of the CDR3: TGTGCCAGCAGTTTTCCCGACAGGGGTTCAGGAAACACCATATATTTT. Its protein product is CASSFPDRGSGNTIYF.

This clonotype came up many times. The gene calls are TRBV20-1 and TRBJ2-7, with 10 bases lining up with TRBD2. V was pared by 0 bases and J by 6 bases, with 8 bases of the junction left unmatched. CDR3 length: 15 residues. CDR1 and CDR2 from the germline V gene are DFQATT and SNEGSKA (reference sequence). The CDR3 here is CSARDLLAGKSEQYF. For the CDR3, the DNA is TGCAGTGCTAGAGATTTACTAGCGGGAAAAAGCGAGCAGTACTTC.

This clonotype was detected ten times or more. This chain uses TRBV3-1 with TRBJ2-1; no reliable D call. V gave up 4 bases and J gave up 4 bases, with 11 bases separating them. The CDR3 covers 14 residues. Per germline, CDR1 LGHDT and CDR2 YNNKEL (reference sequence). The CDR3 region is CASSRAPEYNEQFF. In nucleotides, the CDR3 is TGTGCCAGCAGCCGGGCCCCGGAGTACAATGAGCAGTTCTTC.

At least ten counts were recorded for this clonotype. The rearrangement uses TRBV5-1 and TRBJ2-7; D gene uncertain. CDR3 length: 15 amino acids. Germline V gene data show CDR1 as SGHRS and CDR2 as YFSETQ. V lost 5 bases to trimming and J lost 0 bases, with 15 bases between them. DNA of the CDR3: TGCGCCAGCAGTTTTGGTGCAAGTCCCTCCTACGAGCAGTACTTC. The encoded protein is CASSFGASPSYEQYF.

This clonotype has at least ten counts. One end of the junction fails to match germline, which may point to a read error. The V call is TRBV12-3 or TRBV12-4, the J call TRBJ1-6; D remains ambiguous. CDR3 length equals 12 residues. The CDR3: CASSLGGSPLHF. The CDR3 DNA sequence: TGTGCCAGCAGCTTAGGTGGTTCACCCCTCCACTTT.

V is TRBV21-1 and J is TRBJ2-3; the table gives TRBD2 as D, unverified against the DNA. TRBV21-1 is a pseudogene segment. This CDR3 comprises 15 residues. The chain's CDR3 is CASSKGGTLPDTQYF. For the CDR3, the DNA is TGTGCCAGCAGCAAGGGGGGGACCCTCCCAGATACGCAGTATTTT.

This clonotype was observed a handful of times. The chain recombines TRBV10-3 with TRBJ2-4; 7 bases map to TRBD2. This CDR3 is 13 amino acids long. In germline, CDR1 is ENHRY, CDR2 SYGVKD. V was clipped by 6 bases and J by 8 bases; unmatched bases: 7. CDR3 nucleotide sequence: TGTGCCATCAGCCCGACTAGCTTGGACATTCAGTACTTC. This sequence encodes CAISPTSLDIQYF.

This rearrangement joins TRBV7-3 to TRBJ2-2; no firm D call. The CDR3 length is 13 residues. Trimming took off 4 bases at V and 7 bases at J, with 10 bases between the two ends. Germline V CDR1 and CDR2: SGHTA, FQGTGA. For the CDR3, the DNA is TGTGCCAGCAGCTCAACAAGTGTCGGGGAGCTGTTTTTT. Its protein is CASSSTSVGELFF. Based on the CDR3 plus reference TRBV7-3 and TRBJ2-2, the full variable domain is GAGVSQTPSNKVTEKGKYVELRCDPISGHTALYWYRQSLGQGPEFLIYFQGTGAADDSGLPNDRFFAVRPEGSVSTLKIQRTERGDSAVYLCASSSTSVGELFFGEGSRLTVL.

The sample holds many counts of this clonotype. The gene calls are TRBV12-3 or TRBV12-4 and TRBJ1-1, with a weak D call TRBD1 (5 bases). Trimming cost V 5 bases and J 9 bases, with 16 bases left between them. This CDR3 region has 13 residues. The CDR3 loop reads CASSPGAEEKAFF. CDR3 nucleotides: TGTGCCAGCAGTCCTGGGGCAGAGGAGAAAGCTTTCTTT.

This clonotype was counted ten times or more. The chain uses TRBV29-1 and TRBJ2-1; D might be TRBD1 or TRBD2, each matching 6 bases. With 4 bases removed from V and 3 bases from J, the gap between germline ends came to 19 bases. The germline V gene encodes CDR1 SQVTM and CDR2 ANQGSEA. The CDR3 has 16 residues. The CDR3 nucleotides read TGCAGCGTTGTCCCAAGGGGGGTCGGGCTCTACAATGAGCAGTTCTTC. This translates into CSVVPRGVGLYNEQFF.

This clonotype showed up many times. This sequence joins TRBV28 and TRBJ2-1; TRBD2 agrees at 9 bases. V dropped 8 bases and J dropped 7; count of bases not matched to a gene: 12. Germline CDR1 is MDHEN and CDR2 is SYDVKM. CDR3 length: 15 amino acids. The CDR3: CASDALGGGENEQFF. In nucleotides, the CDR3 is TGTGCCAGCGATGCGTTGGGCGGGGGGGAGAATGAGCAGTTCTTC.

In this sample, this clonotype turned up many times. This sequence joins TRBV12-3 or TRBV12-4 and TRBJ1-1, with a tentative D call TRBD1 (6 bases). CDR3 length equals 14 residues. V lost 2 bases and J 3 bases, leaving 10 bases between the germline ends. The CDR3 DNA reads as TGTGCCAGCAGTTTACGGGGGGCGGACACTGAAGCTTTCTTT. Translated, it gives CASSLRGADTEAFF.

This clonotype occurred many times. The gene calls are TRBV10-3 and TRBJ2-5; 7 nucleotides line up with TRBD1. CDR1 is ENHRY and CDR2 is SYGVKD in the germline V gene. The CDR3 runs to 13 residues. Trimming removed 6 bases from V and 4 bases from J; junction bases left unmatched: 5. The CDR3 here is CAISSGGPETQYF. In nucleotides, the CDR3 is TGTGCCATCAGCTCAGGGGGTCCAGAGACCCAGTACTTC.

The chain employs TRBV6-2 or TRBV6-3 and TRBJ2-7; 7 positions match TRBD1. After removal of 6 bases from V and 2 bases from J, the junction contained 7 bases not matched to a gene. Germline loops: CDR1 MNHEY, CDR2 SVGEGT. CDR3 size: 14 residues. For the CDR3, the DNA is TGTGCCAGCAGACCCGACAGGGCGCCCTACGAGCAGTACTTC. Translating gives CASRPDRAPYEQYF.

This clonotype has just a few counts. The V gene is TRBV7-2, the J gene TRBJ2-7, with 10 bases matching TRBD2. CDR1 is SGHTA and CDR2 is FQGNSA in the germline V gene. The J segment lost 1 base and the V segment lost 5 bases, leaving 2 bases of the junction unmatched. This CDR3 region has 14 residues. CDR3 nucleotide sequence: TGTGCCAGCAGCCGGACTAGCGGATCCTACGAGCAGTACGTC. It encodes CASSRTSGSYEQYV.

This clonotype was observed a handful of times. The rearrangement uses TRBV20-1 and TRBJ2-7, with D maybe TRBD2 (6 bases). The CDR3 covers 14 residues. Between the trimmed V and J ends, which lost 0 bases and 4 bases, there was a span of 13 bases. CDR1 is DFQATT and CDR2 is SNEGSKA in the germline V gene (reference sequence). The CDR3: CSARDPGDWYEQYF. CDR3 nucleotides: TGCAGTGCTAGAGATCCGGGGGATTGGTACGAGCAGTACTTC.

The rearrangement links TRBV11-2 to TRBJ2-1; 10 nucleotides agree with TRBD2. Germline V gene lookup returns CDR1 SGHAT and CDR2 FQNNGV. V lost 0 bases, J lost 7 bases, and 6 bases stayed unmatched. The CDR3 runs 16 residues. The CDR3 reads CASSLERAGGLNEQFF. The CDR3 coding sequence is TGTGCCAGCAGCTTAGAGCGAGCGGGGGGGTTGAATGAGCAGTTCTTC.

This clonotype was detected ten times or more. This rearrangement joins TRBV28 to TRBJ1-2; 9 bases fit TRBD1. Losses at the gene ends were 7 bases for V and 6 bases for J; bases not matched to a gene: 9. The CDR3 runs to 14 residues. Germline V gene lookup returns CDR1 MDHEN and CDR2 SYDVKM. CDR3 in DNA: TGTGCCAGCACCCTAAACACAGGGGGCAATGGCTACACCTTC. Protein sequence: CASTLNTGGNGYTF.

This clonotype was seen at least ten times. This chain joins TRBV28 and TRBJ1-5; a possible D gene is TRBD1 (5 bases). This CDR3 has 14 amino acids. V was cut by 3 bases and J by 6 bases, with 12 bases left in between. Germline loops: CDR1 MDHEN, CDR2 SYDVKM. The CDR3 spells CASSLSLGTQPQHF. The CDR3 DNA sequence: TGTGCCAGCAGTTTGAGTCTGGGGACTCAGCCCCAGCATTTT.

The rearrangement links TRBV29-1 to TRBJ2-7, with TRBD2 identical over 13 bases. CDR3 length: 14 amino acids. The germline V gene has CDR1 SQVTM and CDR2 ANQGSEA. With V trimmed by 5 bases and J by 7 bases, 8 bases remained unmatched. CDR3 sequence (DNA): TGCAGCGTTCGCGGACTAGCGGGAGCACTTGAGCAGTACTTC. As protein: CSVRGLAGALEQYF.

At least ten counts were recorded for this clonotype. This sequence joins TRBV6-5 and TRBJ2-7, with 8 bases fitting TRBD1. J gave up 4 bases and V 1 base, and 6 bases lay outside the gene matches. There are 15 residues in the CDR3. CDR1 and CDR2 from the germline V gene are MNHEY and SVGAGI. CDR3 nucleotides: TGTGCCAGCAGTTACTTTACAGGGGGAAGGTACGAGCAGTACTTC. This translates into CASSYFTGGRYEQYF.

The rearrangement uses TRBV3-1 and TRBJ1-1; maybe TRBD1 (6 bases). V was pared by 1 base and J by 6 bases, with 15 bases between. Germline CDR1 is LGHDT and CDR2 is YNNKEL (reference sequence). CDR3 size: 15 residues. CDR3 nucleotide sequence: TGTGCCAGCAGCCAAGGTGGACGGCAGGGGCCTGAAGCTTTCTTT. It codes for CASSQGGRQGPEAFF. The full variable domain, with the rest looked up from reference TRBV3-1 and TRBJ1-1, is DTAVSQTPKYLVTQMGNDKSIKCEQNLGHDTMYWYKQDSKKFLKIMFSYNNKELIINETVPNRFSPKSPDKAHLNLHINSLELGDSAVYFCASSQGGRQGPEAFFGQGTRLTVV.

This clonotype has ten or more counts. The chain has TRBV20-1 and TRBJ2-7; 8 bases agree with TRBD1. The CDR3 length is 13 residues. Germline V lookup: CDR1 DFQATT, CDR2 SNEGSKA (reference sequence). The V segment lost 5 bases and the J segment 1 base; nucleotides outside the gene matches: 4. CDR3: CSAPGGWSYEQYF. Here the CDR3 DNA reads TGCAGTGCTCCAGGGGGCTGGTCCTACGAGCAGTACTTC.

This clonotype has at least ten counts. The chain recombines TRBV20-1 with TRBJ2-5, with 7 bases that match TRBD1. J lost 3 bases, V lost 4 bases, and 5 bases had no gene match. The CDR3 is 13 amino acids. The germline CDR1 and CDR2 sequences are DFQATT and SNEGSKA (reference sequence). CDR3 protein: CSAKGQLKETQYF. CDR3 nucleotide sequence: TGCAGTGCTAAGGGACAGCTAAAAGAGACCCAGTACTTC.

Only a few counts were recorded for this clonotype. The chain carries TRBV12-3 or TRBV12-4 and TRBJ1-1; weak D call: TRBD1 (6 bases). The CDR3 has 17 residues. V was clipped by 7 bases and J by 1 base, with 22 bases between them. CDR3 in amino acids: CASTLGDTRVRNTEAFF. The CDR3 DNA reads as TGTGCCAGCACTCTGGGGGACACCAGAGTAAGGAACACTGAAGCTTTCTTT.

This clonotype was seen more than once but under ten times. This chain joins TRBV2 and TRBJ2-7, with 7 bases fitting TRBD1. Germline V gene lookup returns CDR1 SNHLY and CDR2 FYNNEI. J lost 0 bases, V lost 6 bases, and 5 bases had no gene match. The CDR3 extends over 14 amino acids. CDR3 DNA sequence: TGTGCCAGCAGGCGACAGGGCCCCTCCTACGAGCAGTACTTC. This gives the protein CASRRQGPSYEQYF.

This clonotype was recorded at least ten times. The chain recombines TRBV28 with TRBJ2-1, with TRBD2 identical over 13 bases. The J segment lost 7 bases and the V segment lost 5 bases, leaving 8 bases of the junction unmatched. The CDR3 covers 16 residues. Per germline, CDR1 MDHEN and CDR2 SYDVKM. In nucleotides, the CDR3 is TGTGCCAGCAGTATTACCGGGACTAGCGGGACAAATGAGCAGTTCTTC. It specifies CASSITGTSGTNEQFF.

In its sample, this clonotype was seen many times. V and J are TRBV7-9 and TRBJ2-1; D uncertain. Germline assignment: CDR1 SEHNR and CDR2 FQNEAQ (reference sequence). The CDR3 consists of 15 residues. V was pared by 4 bases and J by 7 bases, with 17 bases between. CDR3 DNA: TGTGCCAGCAGCTCCAATCCCCCGTTAGGGAATGAGCAGTTCTTC. Translation: CASSSNPPLGNEQFF.

This chain uses TRBV7-9 with TRBJ2-7; 10 bases match TRBD1. V lost 4 bases, J lost 9 bases, and 12 bases stayed unmatched. The CDR3 contains 15 residues. Germline V lookup: CDR1 SEHNR, CDR2 FQNEAQ (reference sequence). CDR3 region: CASSSGGTGEFGQYF. The CDR3 bases are TGTGCCAGCAGCTCAGGAGGGACAGGGGAGTTTGGGCAGTACTTC.